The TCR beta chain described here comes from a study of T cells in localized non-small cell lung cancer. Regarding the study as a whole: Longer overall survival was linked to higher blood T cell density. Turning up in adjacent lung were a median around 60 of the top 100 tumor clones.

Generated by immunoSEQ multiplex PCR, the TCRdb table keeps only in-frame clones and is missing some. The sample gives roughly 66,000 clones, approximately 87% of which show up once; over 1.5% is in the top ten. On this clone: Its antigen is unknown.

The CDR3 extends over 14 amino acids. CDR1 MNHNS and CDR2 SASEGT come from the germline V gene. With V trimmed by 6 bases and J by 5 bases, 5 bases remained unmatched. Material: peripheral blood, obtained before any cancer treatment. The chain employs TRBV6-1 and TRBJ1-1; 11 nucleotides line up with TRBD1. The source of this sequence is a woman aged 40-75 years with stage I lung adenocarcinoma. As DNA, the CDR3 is TGTGCCAGCAGCAGGGACAGGGGGGAAACTGAAGCTTTCTTT. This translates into CASSRDRGETEAFF.